This passage covers 22 T cell receptor beta chains from one sample sequenced in a study of T cell responses to AZD1222 COVID-19 vaccine. TCRdb's table, derived via immunoSEQ multiplex PCR, lists solely in-frame clones and lacks some. Among approximately 93,000 clones listed, over 75% were seen once. Material: peripheral blood, obtained 28 days after the second AZD1222 dose. These receptors were obtained from an adult who received the AZD1222 COVID-19 vaccine.

V usage is TRBV27 and J usage is TRBJ2-3; D is possibly TRBD1 or TRBD2 (5 bases each). In germline, CDR1 is MNHEY, CDR2 SMNVEV (reference sequence). This CDR3 is 16 amino acids long. Trimming removed 6 bases from V and 0 bases from J, with 16 bases in between. CDR3 region: CASSSLLGTSTDTQYF. The CDR3 DNA follows: TGTGCCAGCAGCTCCCTCCTAGGGACGAGCACAGATACGCAGTATTTT.

This chain links TRBV7-3 with TRBJ2-2; 12 bases map to TRBD2. CDR3 size: 18 residues. Germline V lookup: CDR1 SGHTA, CDR2 FQGTGA. Germline trimming cut 3 bases from V and 4 bases from J; bases unmatched to any gene: 9. Here the CDR3 DNA reads TGTGCCAGCAGCTTCGGACTAGCGGGGACCATTGGCACCGGGGAGCTGTTTTTT. It specifies CASSFGLAGTIGTGELFF.

V gene TRBV15 combines with J gene TRBJ1-5, with D possibly matching TRBD1 (5 bases). Trimming removed 5 bases at V and 3 bases at J, with 17 bases between. CDR1 is LNHNV, CDR2 YYDKDF, per germline (reference sequence). This CDR3 is 16 amino acids long. Written as DNA, the CDR3 is TGTGCCACCAGCGAAACTACGGGGGGGTCCAATCAGCCCCAGCATTTT. This sequence encodes CATSETTGGSNQPQHF.

The rearrangement uses TRBV19 and TRBJ1-4; unclear D gene. V was trimmed by 5 bases and J by 3 bases, leaving 13 bases between them. In germline, CDR1 is LNHDA, CDR2 SQIVND (reference sequence). There are 15 residues in the CDR3. CDR3 nucleotides: TGTGCCAGTAGTCCTGGGCCTAGGGCTAATGAAAAACTGTTTTTT. It encodes CASSPGPRANEKLFF.

This clone was seen a single time. The V gene is TRBV19, the J gene TRBJ1-1, with unresolved D. Trimming removed 9 bases from V and 2 bases from J, with 13 bases in between. Germline lookup yields CDR1 LNHDA and CDR2 SQIVND (reference sequence). The CDR3 is made up of 13 amino acids. The CDR3 coding sequence is TGTGCCAGCAACAGCATGATTAACACTGAAGCTTTCTTT. Translated: CASNSMINTEAFF.

The chain carries TRBV12-3 or TRBV12-4 and TRBJ1-3; D is unresolved. V lost 3 bases, J lost 4 bases, and 4 bases lay in between. This CDR3 spans 12 amino acids. The CDR3 sequence is CASSLRGNTIYF. The CDR3 nucleotides read TGTGCCAGCAGTTTGAGGGGAAACACCATATATTTT.

CDR3 loop: CASSLVGGQATNEKLFF. The CDR3 nucleotides are TGCGCCAGCAGTCTGGTGGGGGGCCAAGCAACTAATGAAAAACTGTTTTTT. The chain couples TRBV5-1 to TRBJ1-4; weak D call: TRBD1 (6 bases). The CDR3 consists of 17 residues. Germline V gives CDR1 SGHRS, CDR2 YFSETQ. Trimming took 5 bases from V and 0 from J, leaving 17 bases between them.

The chain's CDR3 is CASTPQRQGSGEQFF. CDR3 bases: TGTGCCAGCACCCCTCAGCGTCAGGGGTCGGGGGAGCAGTTCTTC. The chain links TRBV7-9 to TRBJ2-1; D is possibly TRBD1 (6 bases). Germline V lookup: CDR1 SEHNR, CDR2 FQNEAQ (reference sequence). Trimming removed 7 bases from V and 10 bases from J, with 23 bases in between. The CDR3 has 15 residues.

The CDR3 coding sequence is TGCGCCAGCAGCTGGACAGTTACCTACGAGCAGTACTTC. Its translation is CASSWTVTYEQYF. The chain couples TRBV5-1 to TRBJ2-7; D possibly corresponds to TRBD1 (6 bases). The CDR3 runs to 13 residues. V was shortened by 3 bases and J by 2 bases, with 9 bases between the two germline ends. Germline CDR1 SGHRS, CDR2 YFSETQ.

The rearrangement joins TRBV6-5 to TRBJ1-2, with D tentatively TRBD1 (5 bases). V lost 1 base and J 3 bases, leaving 15 bases between the germline ends. The CDR3 has 16 residues. Germline CDR1 is MNHEY and CDR2 is SVGAGI. CDR3 DNA sequence: TGTGCCAGCAGTTACTTGGGGGTGCCGAGATACTATGGCTACACCTTC. Translated, it gives CASSYLGVPRYYGYTF.

This chain connects TRBV19 to TRBJ2-7, with D unresolved. Trimming took off 0 bases at V and 3 bases at J, with 12 bases between the two ends. Germline V lookup: CDR1 LNHDA, CDR2 SQIVND (reference sequence). The CDR3 runs 15 residues. The CDR3 spells CASSIEKTSRYEQYF. CDR3 DNA sequence: TGTGCCAGTAGTATAGAAAAAACAAGTCGCTACGAGCAGTACTTC. The full variable domain, rest sourced from reference TRBV19 and TRBJ2-7, is DGGITQSPKYLFRKEGQNVTLSCEQNLNHDAMYWYRQDPGQGLRLIYYSQIVNDFQKGDIAEGYSVSREKKESFPLTVTSAQKNPTAFYLCASSIEKTSRYEQYFGPGTRLTVT.

The chain couples TRBV7-2 to TRBJ1-2; weak D call: TRBD1 (6 bases). V gave up 0 bases and J gave up 6 bases, with 11 bases separating them. The CDR3 consists of 14 residues. CDR1 SGHTA and CDR2 FQGNSA come from the germline V gene. CDR3: CASSLAGGLDGYTF. Written as DNA, the CDR3 is TGTGCCAGCAGCTTAGCGGGGGGGCTGGATGGCTACACCTTC.

V is TRBV30 and J is TRBJ1-1, with a tentative D call TRBD1 (5 bases). The CDR3 runs 12 residues. Looked up from germline, CDR1 is GTSNPN and CDR2 is SVGIG (reference sequence). Trimming pared 4 bases from V and 5 bases from J, leaving 11 bases between. CDR3 nucleotide sequence: TGTGCCTGGACAGACAGTCGGACTGAAGCTTTCTTT. This gives the protein CAWTDSRTEAFF.

This clone was counted only a few times. Other DNA sequences in this sample translate to the same CDR3. The chain combines TRBV24-1 with TRBJ2-1; D possibly matches TRBD1 or TRBD2 (5 bases each). V lost 7 bases to trimming and J lost 2 bases, with 5 bases between them. Germline CDR1 KGHDR, CDR2 SFDVKD. The CDR3 loop spans 12 amino acids. This CDR3 reads CATRGAYNEQFF. The CDR3 DNA is TGTGCCACCAGGGGGGCCTACAATGAGCAGTTCTTC.

This clone was counted a single time. This rearrangement joins TRBV5-1 to TRBJ2-5; no clear D gene. The V and J ends lost 4 bases and 4 bases respectively, with 11 bases between them. This CDR3 is built from 13 residues. CDR1 is SGHRS, CDR2 YFSETQ, per germline. The CDR3 loop reads CASSGWIGETQYF. CDR3 bases: TGCGCCAGCAGCGGTTGGATCGGAGAGACCCAGTACTTC.

The chain joins TRBV5-4 to TRBJ2-5, with D maybe TRBD2 (6 bases). The V end was cut by 4 bases, the J end by 7 bases, with 20 bases between. Germline CDR1 is SGHNT and CDR2 is YYREEE (reference sequence). CDR3 size: 15 residues. The CDR3 spells CASSPRTGLEGTQYF. CDR3 sequence (DNA): TGTGCCAGCAGCCCACGCACGGGACTCGAGGGGACCCAGTACTTC.

J is TRBJ1-1 and V is TRBV19, with a weak D call TRBD1 (5 bases). The CDR3 has 11 residues. Germline CDR1 and CDR2: LNHDA and SQIVND (reference sequence). V shed 9 bases and J shed 10 bases, with 15 bases lying between them. Written as DNA, the CDR3 is TGTGCCAGCCGTGCCGGGGGTGGAGCTTTCTTT. Translated, it gives CASRAGGGAFF.

The rearrangement links TRBV5-8 to TRBJ1-4; no reliable D call. CDR1 and CDR2 (germline): SGHTS, YDEGEE. The CDR3 runs 15 residues. Trimming left V 0 bases short and J 4 bases short, with 10 bases between. CDR3 sequence: CASSLAGQLNEKLFF. In DNA, the CDR3 is TGTGCCAGCAGCTTGGCGGGCCAGCTTAATGAAAAACTGTTTTTT.

The count of this clone is one. This chain links TRBV29-1 with TRBJ2-2, with TRBD2 matching 12 bases. After removal of 7 bases from V and 4 bases from J, the junction contained 4 bases not matched to a gene. This CDR3 has 14 residues. CDR1 and CDR2 (germline): SQVTM, ANQGSEA. DNA for the CDR3: TGCAGCGCACTAGCGGGGGGAGGCACCGGGGAGCTGTTTTTT. Its translation: CSALAGGGTGELFF.

The chain joins TRBV7-2 to TRBJ2-3; unclear D gene. Looked up from germline, CDR1 is SGHTA and CDR2 is FQGNSA. CDR3 length: 14 amino acids. V shed 5 bases and J shed 7 bases, with 16 bases lying between them. CDR3 sequence reads: CASSQLRIGNTQYF. The CDR3 DNA reads as TGTGCCAGCAGCCAACTTAGGATTGGGAATACGCAGTATTTT.

V gene TRBV4-2 combines with J gene TRBJ1-1; D is perhaps TRBD1 (5 bases). Germline-derived CDR1 and CDR2 are LGHNA and YNFKEQ. This CDR3 comprises 15 residues. Trimming cost V 4 bases and J 3 bases, with 15 bases left between them. The DNA for the CDR3 is TGTGCCAGCAGCCGGGACGGCGGGGCGGACACTGAAGCTTTCTTT. Amino acid sequence: CASSRDGGADTEAFF.

This chain connects TRBV7-2 to TRBJ1-4, with D tentatively TRBD1 (5 bases). This CDR3 contains 14 residues. Trimming pared 5 bases from V and 7 bases from J, leaving 14 bases between. CDR1 and CDR2 from the germline V gene are SGHTA and FQGNSA. The CDR3 here is CASSPSGGGEKLFF. As DNA, the CDR3 is TGTGCCAGCAGCCCCTCGGGGGGGGGTGAAAAACTGTTTTTT. The whole variable domain, remainder taken from reference TRBV7-2 and TRBJ1-4, is GAGVSQSPSNKVTEKGKDVELRCDPISGHTALYWYRQSLGQGLEFLIYFQGNSAPDKSGLPSDRFSAERTGGSVSTLTIQRTQQEDSAVYLCASSPSGGGEKLFFGSGTQLSVL.